The subject of this entry is one TCR beta chain. The same CDR3 arises from other DNA sequences in this sample as well. PCR employed 60 Vbeta and 13 Jbeta primers. This table comes from immunoSEQ multiplex PCR, and its TCRdb copy is limited to in-frame clones, with some not included. The sample comprises some 150,000 clones, approximately 80% of which are singletons, and 9.7% rests with the top ten. With V trimmed by 1 base and J by 1 base, 2 bases remained unmatched. CDR3 length equals 15 residues. Looked up from germline, CDR1 is LGHNA and CDR2 is YSLEER. This entry is derived from a study of cytomegalovirus exposure and HLA in healthy donors.

This receptor was taken from a man aged 18 to 29 in good health and CMV-seropositive. V and J are TRBV4-3 and TRBJ1-1; TRBD1 matches 8 bases. Specimen: PBMCs. The CDR3 reads CASSQATGANTEAFF. The CDR3 region has the DNA TGCGCCAGCAGCCAAGCGACAGGGGCGAACACTGAAGCTTTCTTT.